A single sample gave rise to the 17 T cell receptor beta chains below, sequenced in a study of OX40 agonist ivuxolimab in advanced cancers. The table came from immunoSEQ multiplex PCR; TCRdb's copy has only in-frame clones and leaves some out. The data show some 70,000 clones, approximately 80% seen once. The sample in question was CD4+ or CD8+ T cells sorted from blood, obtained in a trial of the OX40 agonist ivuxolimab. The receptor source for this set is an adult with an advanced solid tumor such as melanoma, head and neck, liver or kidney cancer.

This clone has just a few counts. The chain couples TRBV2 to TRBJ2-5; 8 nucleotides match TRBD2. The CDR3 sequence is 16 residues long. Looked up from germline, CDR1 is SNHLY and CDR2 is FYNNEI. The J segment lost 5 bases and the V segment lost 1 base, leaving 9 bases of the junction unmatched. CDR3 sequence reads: CASSEGSGGLRETQYF. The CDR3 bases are TGTGCCAGCAGTGAAGGCAGCGGGGGCCTACGGGAGACCCAGTACTTC.

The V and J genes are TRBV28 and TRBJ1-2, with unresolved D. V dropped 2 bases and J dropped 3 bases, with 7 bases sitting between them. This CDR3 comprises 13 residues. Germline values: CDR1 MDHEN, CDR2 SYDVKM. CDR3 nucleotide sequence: TGTGCCAGCAGTTTAACGTCAGACTATGGCTACACCTTC. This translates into CASSLTSDYGYTF.

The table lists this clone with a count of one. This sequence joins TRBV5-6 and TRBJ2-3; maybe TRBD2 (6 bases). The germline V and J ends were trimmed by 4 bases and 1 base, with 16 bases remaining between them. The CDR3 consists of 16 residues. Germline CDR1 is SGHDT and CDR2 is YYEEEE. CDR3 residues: CASSGGPAAGTDTQYF. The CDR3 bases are TGTGCCAGCAGCGGAGGGCCCGCAGCGGGCACAGATACGCAGTATTTT. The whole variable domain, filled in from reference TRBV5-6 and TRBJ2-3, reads DAGVTQSPTHLIKTRGQQVTLRCSPKSGHDTVSWYQQALGQGPQFIFQYYEEEERQRGNFPDRFSGHQFPNYSSELNVNALLLGDSALYLCASSGGPAAGTDTQYFGPGTRLTVL.

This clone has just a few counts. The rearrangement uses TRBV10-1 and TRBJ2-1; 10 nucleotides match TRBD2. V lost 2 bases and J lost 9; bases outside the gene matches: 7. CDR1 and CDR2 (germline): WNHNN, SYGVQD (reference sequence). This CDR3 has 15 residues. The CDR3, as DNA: TGCGCCAGCAGTGAGGGGCTAGCGGGGGTAGGTGAGCAGTTCTTC. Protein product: CASSEGLAGVGEQFF.

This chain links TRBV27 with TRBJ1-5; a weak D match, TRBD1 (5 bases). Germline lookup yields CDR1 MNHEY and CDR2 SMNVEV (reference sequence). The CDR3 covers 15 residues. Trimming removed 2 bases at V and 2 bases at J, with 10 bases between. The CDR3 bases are TGTGCCAGCAGTTTAGCGGGAGGGGGCAATCAGCCCCAGCATTTT. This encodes CASSLAGGGNQPQHF.

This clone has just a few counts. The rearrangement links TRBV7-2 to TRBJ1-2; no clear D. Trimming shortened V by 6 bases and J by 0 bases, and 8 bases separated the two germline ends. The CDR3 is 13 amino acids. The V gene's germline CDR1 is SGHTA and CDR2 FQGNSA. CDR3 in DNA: TGTGCCAGCAGTACACAGTCTAACTATGGCTACACCTTC. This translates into CASSTQSNYGYTF. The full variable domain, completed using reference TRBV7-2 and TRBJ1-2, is GAGVSQSPSNKVTEKGKDVELRCDPISGHTALYWYRQSLGQGLEFLIYFQGNSAPDKSGLPSDRFSAERTGGSVSTLTIQRTQQEDSAVYLCASSTQSNYGYTFGSGTRLTVV.

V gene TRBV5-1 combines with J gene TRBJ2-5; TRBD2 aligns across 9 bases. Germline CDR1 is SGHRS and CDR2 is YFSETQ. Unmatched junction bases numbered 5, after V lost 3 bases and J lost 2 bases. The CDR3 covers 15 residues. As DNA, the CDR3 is TGCGCCAGCAGCTCCATAGCGGGAGTTCAAGAGACCCAGTACTTC. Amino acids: CASSSIAGVQETQYF.

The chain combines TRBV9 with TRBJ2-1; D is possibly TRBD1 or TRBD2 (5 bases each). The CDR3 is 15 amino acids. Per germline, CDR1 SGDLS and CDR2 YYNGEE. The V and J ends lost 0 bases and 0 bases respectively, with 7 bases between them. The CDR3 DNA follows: TGTGCCAGCAGCGTAGACGGGGCCTCCTACAATGAGCAGTTCTTC. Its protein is CASSVDGASYNEQFF. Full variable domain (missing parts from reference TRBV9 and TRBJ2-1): DSGVTQTPKHLITATGQRVTLRCSPRSGDLSVYWYQQSLDQGLQFLIQYYNGEERAKGNILERFSAQQFPDLHSELNLSSLELGDSALYFCASSVDGASYNEQFFGPGTRLTVL.

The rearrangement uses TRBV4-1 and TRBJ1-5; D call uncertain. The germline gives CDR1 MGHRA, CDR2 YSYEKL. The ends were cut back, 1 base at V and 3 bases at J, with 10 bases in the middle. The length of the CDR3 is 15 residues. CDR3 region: CASSQVPGSNQPQHF. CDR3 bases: TGCGCCAGCAGCCAAGTTCCTGGATCCAATCAGCCCCAGCATTTT.

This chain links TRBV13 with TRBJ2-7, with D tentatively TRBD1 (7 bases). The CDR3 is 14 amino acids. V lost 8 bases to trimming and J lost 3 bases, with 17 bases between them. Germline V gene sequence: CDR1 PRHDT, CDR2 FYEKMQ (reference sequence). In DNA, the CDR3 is TGTGCCAGCCGAAAGACAGGGACTCACTACGAGCAGTACTTC. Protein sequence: CASRKTGTHYEQYF.

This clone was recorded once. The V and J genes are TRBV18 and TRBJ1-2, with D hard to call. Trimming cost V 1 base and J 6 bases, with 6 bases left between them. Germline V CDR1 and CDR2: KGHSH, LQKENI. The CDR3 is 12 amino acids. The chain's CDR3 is CASSPLSDGYTF. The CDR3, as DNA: TGTGCCAGCTCACCACTTTCCGATGGCTACACCTTC.

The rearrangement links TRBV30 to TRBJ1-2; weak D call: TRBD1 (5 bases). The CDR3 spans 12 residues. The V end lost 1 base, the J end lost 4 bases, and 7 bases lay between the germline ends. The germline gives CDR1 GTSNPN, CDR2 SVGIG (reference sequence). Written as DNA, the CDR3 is TGTGCCTGGAGTGACAGGACCTATGGCTACACCTTC. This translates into CAWSDRTYGYTF.

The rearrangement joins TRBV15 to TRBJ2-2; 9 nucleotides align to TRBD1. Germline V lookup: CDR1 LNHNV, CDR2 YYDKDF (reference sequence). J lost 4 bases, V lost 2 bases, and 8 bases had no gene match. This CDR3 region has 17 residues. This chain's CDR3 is CATSRTDRGQSTGELFF. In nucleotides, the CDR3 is TGTGCCACCAGCAGAACGGACAGGGGCCAGAGCACCGGGGAGCTGTTTTTT.

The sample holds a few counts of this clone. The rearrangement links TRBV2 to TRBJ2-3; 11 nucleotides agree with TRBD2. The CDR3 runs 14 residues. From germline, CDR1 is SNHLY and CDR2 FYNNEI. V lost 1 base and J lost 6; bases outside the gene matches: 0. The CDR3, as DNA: TGTGCCAGCAGTGAAGTAGCGGGGGGGGATACGCAGTATTTT. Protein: CASSEVAGGDTQYF.

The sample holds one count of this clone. The CDR3 spells CSVRTGGGGGYTF. DNA of the CDR3: TGCAGCGTTCGGACAGGGGGTGGAGGAGGCTACACCTTC. V and J are TRBV29-1 and TRBJ1-2; 10 bases align to TRBD1. CDR1 SQVTM and CDR2 ANQGSEA come from the germline V gene. This CDR3 spans 13 amino acids. The J segment lost 8 bases and the V segment lost 5 bases, leaving 8 bases of the junction unmatched.

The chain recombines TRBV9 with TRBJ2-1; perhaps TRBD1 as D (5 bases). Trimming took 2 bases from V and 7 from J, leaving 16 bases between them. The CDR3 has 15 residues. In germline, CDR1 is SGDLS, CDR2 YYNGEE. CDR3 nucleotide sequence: TGTGCCAGCAGCGTGGACAACCTCCCCGGGAATGAGCAGTTCTTC. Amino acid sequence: CASSVDNLPGNEQFF.

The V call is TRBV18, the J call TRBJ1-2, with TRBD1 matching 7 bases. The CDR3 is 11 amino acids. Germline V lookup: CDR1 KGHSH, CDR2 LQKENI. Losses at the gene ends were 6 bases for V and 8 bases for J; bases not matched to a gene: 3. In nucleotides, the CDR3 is TGTGCCAGCTCTCGACAGGGCGGCTACACCTTC. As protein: CASSRQGGYTF.